This is a list of T cell receptor beta chains from one sample in a study of T cells in localized non-small cell lung cancer. Clones were read by immunoSEQ multiplex PCR, and TCRdb kept only the in-frame ones, dropping some. This table holds about 15,000 clones, approximately 85% found once. Source: peripheral blood, taken before any cancer treatment. The receptors come from an older female donor with stage I squamous cell lung carcinoma. Each CDR3 is given without its conserved first and last residue. Fields, in order: J gene, V gene, CDR3 length, CDR3 protein.

J: TRBJ1-5; V: TRBV2; length: 11; CDR3: ASGRGSNQPQH
J: TRBJ2-7; V: TRBV4-2; length: 15; CDR3: ASSQKTSGSSGYEQY
J: TRBJ2-7; V: TRBV6-5; length: 13; CDR3: ASSYSSGGGYEQY
J: TRBJ2-1; V: TRBV6-5; length: 14; CDR3: ASSLLGTGIYNEQF
J: TRBJ2-1; V: TRBV6-1; length: 11; CDR3: ASSEIGRGEQF
J: TRBJ1-2; V: TRBV30; length: 11; CDR3: AWKTAGLYGYT
J: TRBJ1-2; V: TRBV5-5; length: 15; CDR3: ASSSGQLPSLHYGYT
J: TRBJ2-5; V: TRBV28; length: 14; CDR3: ASRETSGMKKETQY
J: TRBJ2-3; V: TRBV28; length: 14; CDR3: ASSLLSSGKSDTQY
J: TRBJ1-2; V: TRBV5-1; length: 15; CDR3: ASSLGSGRTLLYGYT
J: TRBJ1-1; V: TRBV10-3; length: 11; CDR3: AISYRADTEAF
J: TRBJ2-1; V: TRBV7-6; length: 13; CDR3: ASSLVAGGLDEQF
J: TRBJ2-1; V: TRBV11-2; length: 13; CDR3: ASSSPGQKYNEQF
J: TRBJ1-2; V: TRBV18; length: 12; CDR3: ASSLNSALGGYT
J: TRBJ1-5; V: TRBV1; length: 15; CDR3: TSSPEARREMKQPQH
J: TRBJ1-6; V: TRBV6-1; length: 12; CDR3: ASNLDRVNSPLH
J: TRBJ1-2; V: TRBV28; length: 10; CDR3: ASSSNRVGYT
J: TRBJ2-7; V: TRBV6-5; length: 11; CDR3: ASIPNSRKEQY
J: TRBJ2-7; V: TRBV9; length: 11; CDR3: ASSLGGENEQY
J: TRBJ1-5; V: TRBV6-5; length: 11; CDR3: ASSGGANQPQH
J: TRBJ2-7; V: TRBV5-1; length: 12; CDR3: ASSDRTGAYEQY
J: TRBJ2-1; V: TRBV9; length: 14; CDR3: ASSVGVTLASTEQF
J: TRBJ2-2; V: TRBV5-1; length: 15; CDR3: ASSQGSWGAAAGELF
J: TRBJ1-5; V: TRBV7-8; length: 14; CDR3: ASSLTGQGYNQPQH
J: TRBJ1-1; V: TRBV11-2; length: 11; CDR3: ASSRGYDTEAF
J: TRBJ2-2; V: TRBV2; length: 13; CDR3: ASSTEASNTGELF
J: TRBJ1-2; V: TRBV7-2; length: 10; CDR3: ASSLVTGAAT
J: TRBJ1-1; V: TRBV4-1; length: 12; CDR3: ASSQERANTEAF
J: TRBJ2-7; V: TRBV19; length: 13; CDR3: ASSTKQGAVYEQY